This T cell receptor (beta chain) was retrieved from a study of T cell repertoires in cytomegalovirus infection. Study-wide context: CMV infection together with matching HLA type was indicated by public TCR beta signatures.

TCRdb reprocessed the reads with MiXCR, giving one entry per CDR3 protein. The sample records 490,000 or so distinct CDR3 sequences, approximately 11% being singletons. Germline V gives CDR1 ENHRY, CDR2 SYGVKD. V was pared by 4 bases and J by 3 bases, with 10 bases of the junction left unmatched. This CDR3 has 16 residues. The sample holds many counts of this clonotype. The specimen sequenced was PBMCs. This receptor was obtained from a human donor in good health (CMV status not recorded). Some clones in this sample may be carry-over from other donors' samples. The chain combines TRBV10-3 with TRBJ1-2; 8 bases are a match to TRBD1. The chain's CDR3 is CAISGHEQGVDYGYTF. The CDR3 region has the DNA TGTGCCATCAGTGGCCACGAACAGGGGGTCGACTATGGCTACACCTTC.